This T cell receptor (beta chain) originates from a study of T-cell reconstitution after alpha-beta-depleted transplantation in children. Overall study findings and caveats: Reported findings indicate that, about two months after transplant, alpha-beta T cells came from several hundred expanded clones, which were derived from non-depleted graft cells. T-cell numbers and diversity one year post-transplant derived largely from freshly generated T cells.

Germline values: CDR1 SNHLY, CDR2 FYNNEI. The CDR3 runs 12 residues. V dropped 6 bases and J dropped 6; count of bases not matched to a gene: 5. Using unique molecular identifiers, the investigators prepared the TCRbeta library. In TCRdb, the PCR reads were re-called with MiXCR into one record per CDR3 protein. Of about 280,000 distinct CDR3 sequences detected, roughly 11% appear once; the ten largest clones hold about a quarter. This clonotype has a count of ten or more. What it binds is unknown. The chain recombines TRBV2 with TRBJ2-7; 7 positions match TRBD1. The sequencing here drew on peripheral blood, taken 180 days after TCRalphabeta/CD19-depleted stem cell transplant. This receptor was taken from a male patient aged 2 to 9 who had a stem cell transplant for chronic granulomatous disease, so the T cells may come from the graft donor. CDR3 coding DNA: TGTGCCAGCAGCGCCAACAGGGGCGAGCAGTACTTC. Translated, it gives CASSANRGEQYF.